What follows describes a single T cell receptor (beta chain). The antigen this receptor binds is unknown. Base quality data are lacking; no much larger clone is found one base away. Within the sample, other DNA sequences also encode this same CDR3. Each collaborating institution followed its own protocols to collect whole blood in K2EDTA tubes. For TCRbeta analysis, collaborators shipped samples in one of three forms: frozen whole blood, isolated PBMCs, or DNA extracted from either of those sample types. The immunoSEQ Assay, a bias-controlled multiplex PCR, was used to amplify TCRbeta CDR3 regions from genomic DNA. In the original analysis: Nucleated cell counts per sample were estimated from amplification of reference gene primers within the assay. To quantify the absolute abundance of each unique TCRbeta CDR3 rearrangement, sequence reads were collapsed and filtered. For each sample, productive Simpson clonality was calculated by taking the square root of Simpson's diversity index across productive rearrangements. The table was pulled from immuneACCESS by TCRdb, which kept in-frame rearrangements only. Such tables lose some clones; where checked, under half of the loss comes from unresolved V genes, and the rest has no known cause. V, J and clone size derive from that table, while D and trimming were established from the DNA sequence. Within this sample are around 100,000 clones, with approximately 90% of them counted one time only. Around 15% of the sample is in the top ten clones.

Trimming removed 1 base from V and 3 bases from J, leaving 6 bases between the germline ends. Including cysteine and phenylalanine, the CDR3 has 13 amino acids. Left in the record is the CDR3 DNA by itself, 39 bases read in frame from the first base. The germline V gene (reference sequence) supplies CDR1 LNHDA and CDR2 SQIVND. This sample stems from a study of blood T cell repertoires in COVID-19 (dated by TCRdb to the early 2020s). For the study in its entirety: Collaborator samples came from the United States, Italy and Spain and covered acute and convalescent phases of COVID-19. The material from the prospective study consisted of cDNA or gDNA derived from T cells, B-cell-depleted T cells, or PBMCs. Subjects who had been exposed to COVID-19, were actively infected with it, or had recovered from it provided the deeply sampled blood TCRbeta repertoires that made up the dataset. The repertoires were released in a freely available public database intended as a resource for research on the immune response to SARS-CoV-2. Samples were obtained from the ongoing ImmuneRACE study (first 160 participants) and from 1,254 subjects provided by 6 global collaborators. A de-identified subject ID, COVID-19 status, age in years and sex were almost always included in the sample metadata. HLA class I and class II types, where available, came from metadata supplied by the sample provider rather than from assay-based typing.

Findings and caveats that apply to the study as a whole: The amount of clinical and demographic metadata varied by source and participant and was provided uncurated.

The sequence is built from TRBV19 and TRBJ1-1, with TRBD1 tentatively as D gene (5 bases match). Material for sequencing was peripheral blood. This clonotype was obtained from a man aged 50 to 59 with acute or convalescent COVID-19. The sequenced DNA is TGTGCCAGTAGTATAGCAGGGTACACTGAAGCTTTCTTT. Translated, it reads CASSIAGYTEAFF. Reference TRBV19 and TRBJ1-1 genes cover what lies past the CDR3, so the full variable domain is DGGITQSPKYLFRKEGQNVTLSCEQNLNHDAMYWYRQDPGQGLRLIYYSQIVNDFQKGDIAEGYSVSREKKESFPLTVTSAQKNPTAFYLCASSIAGYTEAFFGQGTRLTVV.